This TCR beta chain emerged from a study of CD8 T cells in ankylosing spondylitis. Per the germline V gene, CDR1 is MNHNS and CDR2 is SASEGT. The V end lost 1 base, the J end lost 3 bases, and 19 bases lay between the germline ends. This CDR3 contains 17 residues. Study-wide findings and caveats: Several of the motif variants were reported before in synovial fluid and blood from reactive arthritis. Characteristic of ankylosing spondylitis blood, it appeared, was a TCR beta motif comprising about eight highly homologous variants. Relatively rare in peripheral blood, disease-linked clones were also CD8+. Disease-linked clones reportedly concentrated significantly in matched ankylosing spondylitis synovial fluid.

A single record per CDR3 protein comes from TCRdb applying MiXCR to the 5' RACE reads. The table includes 750,000 to 850,000 distinct CDR3 sequences, 10% to 15% detected once. Note on this clonotype: No antigen is known for it.

This chain joins TRBV6-1 and TRBJ2-7; tentatively, D is TRBD1 (6 bases). Source material: blood, either unsorted or a sorted T cell fraction (not recorded which). The TCR comes from a male donor with ankylosing spondylitis. The CDR3, as DNA: TGTGCCAGCAGTGAAGTACCATCAGGACAGTGGCTCTACGAGCAGTACTTC. This encodes CASSEVPSGQWLYEQYF.